This entry features one T cell receptor beta chain sequence. Antigen: not known. Germline-derived CDR1 and CDR2 are SGHTA and FQGNSA. The CDR3 is 11 amino acids. This specimen comes from a study of T cell clusters in autoimmune cytopenias. Broader study findings: No experiment has yet validated the function of the T cell clusters defined in silico. No cluster-lack signature appeared between secondary cytopenia and chronic lymphocytic leukemia patients, apparently due to lymphoma masking. Primary autoimmune cytopenia patients appeared to lack physiological T cell clusters present in healthy donors. Active autoimmune hepatitis patients had almost three-fold fewer exclusive TRB clusters than healthy donors.

TRB was amplified by touch-down multiplex PCR, primer pools A and B combined. After re-calling the multiplex PCR reads, TCRdb lists one entry per CDR3 protein, DNA absent. The listing contains more than 2,500 distinct CDR3 sequences. TRB was amplified from 250 ng of peripheral blood genomic DNA per sample. V is TRBV7-2 and J is TRBJ2-7. Sequences were obtained from peripheral blood. The receptor's source is a human donor with an autoimmune cytopenia or autoimmune hepatitis (not recorded which). The CDR3 sequence: CASSLGLGQYF.